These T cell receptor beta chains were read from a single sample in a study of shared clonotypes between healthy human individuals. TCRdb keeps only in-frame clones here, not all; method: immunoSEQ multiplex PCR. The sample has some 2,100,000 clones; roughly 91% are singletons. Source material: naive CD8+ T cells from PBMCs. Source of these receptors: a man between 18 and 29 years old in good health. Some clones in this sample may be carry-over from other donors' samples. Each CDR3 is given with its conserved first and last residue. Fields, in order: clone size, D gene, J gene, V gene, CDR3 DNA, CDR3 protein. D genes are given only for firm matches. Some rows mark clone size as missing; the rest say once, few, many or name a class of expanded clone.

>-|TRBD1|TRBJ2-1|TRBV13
TGTGCCAGCAGCTCCCCAGGGGGAAGGAATGAGCAGTTCTTC
CASSSPGGRNEQFF
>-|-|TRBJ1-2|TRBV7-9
TGTGCCAGCAGCGCGCCCCGAAGGTATGGCTACACCTTC
CASSAPRRYGYTF
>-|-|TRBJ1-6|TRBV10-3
TGTGCCATCAGTGAAGCCGAAGGAGGGCTCCTCCACTTT
CAISEAEGGLLHF
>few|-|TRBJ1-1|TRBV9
TGTGCCAGTGGGGCCCCAGGAGAAGCTTTCTTT
CASGAPGEAFF
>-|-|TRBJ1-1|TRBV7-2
TGTGCCAGCAGCTTAGTCCCCCGCGGGGACACTGAAGCTTTCTTT
CASSLVPRGDTEAFF
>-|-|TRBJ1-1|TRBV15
TGTGCCACCAGCAGCCGAGGTCCAGAAGCGGGCACTGAAGCTTTCTTT
CATSSRGPEAGTEAFF
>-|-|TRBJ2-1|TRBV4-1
TGCGCCAGCAGCCAAGATCCCAGAGTCGACACCATACACAATGAGCAGTTCTTC
CASSQDPRVDTIHNEQFF
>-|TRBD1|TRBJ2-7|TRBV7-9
TGTGCCAGCAGGGGACAGACCTACGAGCAGTACTTC
CASRGQTYEQYF
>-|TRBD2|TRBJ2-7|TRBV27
TGTGCCAGCAGTATCACAGGGACTAGCGGGAGCTCTCACTACGAGCAGTACTTC
CASSITGTSGSSHYEQYF
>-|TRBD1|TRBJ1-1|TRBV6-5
TGTGCCAGCATAGCAGGGGGTGAGAACACTGAAGCTTTCTTT
CASIAGGENTEAFF
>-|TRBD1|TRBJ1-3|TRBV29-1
TGCAGCGTTGAAGAGGACCATCGACAGGGATTTTCTGGAAACACCATATATTTT
CSVEEDHRQGFSGNTIYF
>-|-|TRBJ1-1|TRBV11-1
TGTGCCAGCAGCTTAGATTCAGGGATGAACACTGAAGCTTTCTTT
CASSLDSGMNTEAFF
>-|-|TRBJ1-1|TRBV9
TGTGCCAGCAGTCAGGGGAACTCTGAAGCTTTCTTT
CASSQGNSEAFF
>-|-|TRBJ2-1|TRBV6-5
TGTGCCAGCAGTTCCGGGGTAAATGAGCAGTTCTTC
CASSSGVNEQFF
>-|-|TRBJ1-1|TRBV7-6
TGTGCCAGCAGCTTAGCGGAAAACGAGGGGTCAACCTTTAACACTGAAGCTTTCTTT
CASSLAENEGSTFNTEAFF
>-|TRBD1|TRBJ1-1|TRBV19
TGTGCCAGTAGTCCCAGACAGGGGGCGCGAACTGAAGCTTTCTTT
CASSPRQGARTEAFF
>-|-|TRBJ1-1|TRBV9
TGTGCCAGCAGCGTAGTGTGTCACAGGGCGAACACTGAAGCTTTCTTT
CASSVVCHRANTEAFF